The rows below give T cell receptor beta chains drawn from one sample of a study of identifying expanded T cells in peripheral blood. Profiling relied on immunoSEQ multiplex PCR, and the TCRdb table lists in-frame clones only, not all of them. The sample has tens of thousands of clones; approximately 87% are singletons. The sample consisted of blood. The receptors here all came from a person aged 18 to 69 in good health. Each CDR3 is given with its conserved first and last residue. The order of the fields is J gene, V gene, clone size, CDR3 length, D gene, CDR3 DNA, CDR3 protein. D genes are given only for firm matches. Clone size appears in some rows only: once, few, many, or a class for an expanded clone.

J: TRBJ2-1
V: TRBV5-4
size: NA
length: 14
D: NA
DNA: TGTGCCAGCAGCTTGGAGCCCTCCGGCAATGAGCAGTTCTTC
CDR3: CASSLEPSGNEQFF

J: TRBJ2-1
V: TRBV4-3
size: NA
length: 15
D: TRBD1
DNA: TGCGCCAGCAGCCAAAGGGACAGGGGGACAGATGAGCAGTTCTTC
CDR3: CASSQRDRGTDEQFF

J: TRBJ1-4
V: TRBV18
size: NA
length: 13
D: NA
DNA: TGTGCCAGCTCACTACAGGGTAATGAAAAACTGTTTTTT
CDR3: CASSLQGNEKLFF

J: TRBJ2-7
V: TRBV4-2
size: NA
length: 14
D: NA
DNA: TGTGCCAGCAGCCAAGGGCAGGGCCTCTACGAGCAGTACTTC
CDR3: CASSQGQGLYEQYF

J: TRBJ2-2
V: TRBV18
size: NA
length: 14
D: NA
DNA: TGTGCCAGCTCACCAGGAGGGAACACCGGGGAGCTGTTTTTT
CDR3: CASSPGGNTGELFF

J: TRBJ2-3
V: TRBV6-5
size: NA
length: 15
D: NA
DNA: TGTGCCAGCAGTTACTCAGGCAGGGGTGTAGATACGCAGTATTTT
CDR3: CASSYSGRGVDTQYF

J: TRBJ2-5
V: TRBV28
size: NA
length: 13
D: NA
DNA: TGTGCCAGCAGTTTAGGCAGGTGGGAGACCCAGTACTTC
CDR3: CASSLGRWETQYF

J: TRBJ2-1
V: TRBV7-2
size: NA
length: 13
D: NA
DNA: TGTGCCAGCAGCTTAGCTCCGGGCAATGAGCAGTTCTTC
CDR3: CASSLAPGNEQFF

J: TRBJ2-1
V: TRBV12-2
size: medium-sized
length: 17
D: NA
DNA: TGTGCAAGTCGCTTAGGACTAGCGGGGAGCTCCTACAATGAGCAGTTCTTC
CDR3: CASRLGLAGSSYNEQFF

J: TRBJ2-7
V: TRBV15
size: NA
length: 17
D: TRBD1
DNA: TGTGCCACCAGCAGGGTTAGTGGGACAGGGGGCTTCTATGGGCAGTACTTC
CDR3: CATSRVSGTGGFYGQYF

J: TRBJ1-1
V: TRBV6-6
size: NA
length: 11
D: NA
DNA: TGTGCCAGCTGGTGGAACACTGAAGCTTTCTTT
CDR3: CASWWNTEAFF

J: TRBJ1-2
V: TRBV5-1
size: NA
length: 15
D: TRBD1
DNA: TGCGCCAGCAGCCCCGGACAGGACCCCCTCGAGGGCTACACCTTC
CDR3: CASSPGQDPLEGYTF

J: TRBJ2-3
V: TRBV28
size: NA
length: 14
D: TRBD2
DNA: TGTGCCAGCGGTCTAGCGGGTTACACAGATACGCAGTATTTT
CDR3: CASGLAGYTDTQYF

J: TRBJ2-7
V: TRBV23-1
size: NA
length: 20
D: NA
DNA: TGCGCCAGCAGTCAATCGAAAGGGACATGGAAAAGGATTCGGGACTACGAGCAGTACTTC
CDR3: CASSQSKGTWKRIRDYEQYF

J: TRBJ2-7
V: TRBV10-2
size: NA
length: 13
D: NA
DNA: TGCGCCAGCATTTCCCCCGGGTTCTACGAGCAGTACTTC
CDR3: CASISPGFYEQYF

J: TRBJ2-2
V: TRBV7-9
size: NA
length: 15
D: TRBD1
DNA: TGTGCCAGCAGTAACCGACAGGGTTCAACCGGGGAGCTGTTTTTT
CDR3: CASSNRQGSTGELFF

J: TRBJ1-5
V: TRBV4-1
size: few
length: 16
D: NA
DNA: TGCGCCAGCAGCCAAGACGGCAGCTATAGCAATCAGCCCCAGCATTTT
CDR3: CASSQDGSYSNQPQHF

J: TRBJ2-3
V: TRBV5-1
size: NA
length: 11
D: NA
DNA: TGCGCCAGCAGCTTGGGAGATACGCAGTATTTT
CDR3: CASSLGDTQYF

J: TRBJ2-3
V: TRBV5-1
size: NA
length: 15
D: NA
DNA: TGCGCCAGCAGAACCGGGACGTTCAACCCAGATACGCAGTATTTT
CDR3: CASRTGTFNPDTQYF

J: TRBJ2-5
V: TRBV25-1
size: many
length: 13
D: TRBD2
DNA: TGTGCCACCGAACTGCGGGAGGGAGAGACCCAGTACTTC
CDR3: CATELREGETQYF

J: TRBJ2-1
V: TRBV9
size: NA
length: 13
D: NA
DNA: TGTGCCAGCAGCACCCAGACCGACAATGAGCAGTTCTTC
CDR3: CASSTQTDNEQFF

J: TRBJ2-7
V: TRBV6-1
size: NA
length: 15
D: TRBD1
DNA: TGTGCCAGCAGTGAAAAGGACAGGGGAATCTACGAGCAGTACTTC
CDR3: CASSEKDRGIYEQYF

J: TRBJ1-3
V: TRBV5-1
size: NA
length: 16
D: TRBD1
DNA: TGCGCCAGCAGCGTCACAGGGGGGTTCTCTGGAAACACCATATATTTT
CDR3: CASSVTGGFSGNTIYF

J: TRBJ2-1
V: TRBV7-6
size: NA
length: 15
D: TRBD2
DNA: TGTGCCAGCAGCTTAGGGGGAGGGCCAATCAATGAGCAGTTCTTC
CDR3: CASSLGGGPINEQFF

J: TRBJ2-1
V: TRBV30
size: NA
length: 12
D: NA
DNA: TGTGCCTGGACGCCCTCCTACAATGAGCAGTTCTTC
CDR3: CAWTPSYNEQFF

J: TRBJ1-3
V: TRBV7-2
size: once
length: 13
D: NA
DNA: TGTGCCAGCAGCTTCGGAGATGGAAACACCATATATTTT
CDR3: CASSFGDGNTIYF

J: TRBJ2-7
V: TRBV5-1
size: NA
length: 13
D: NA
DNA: TGCGCCAGCAGCTCCGCCCGAGATTACGAGCAGTACTTC
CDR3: CASSSARDYEQYF

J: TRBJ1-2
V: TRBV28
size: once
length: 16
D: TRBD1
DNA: TGTGCCAGCAGTTCCCTTTCTGACAGGGTCCCTTATGGCTACACCTTC
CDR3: CASSSLSDRVPYGYTF

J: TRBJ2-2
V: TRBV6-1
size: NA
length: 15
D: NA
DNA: TGTGCCACCCAGAGCCGGGGTCGGGACACCGGGGAGCTGTTTTTT
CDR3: CATQSRGRDTGELFF

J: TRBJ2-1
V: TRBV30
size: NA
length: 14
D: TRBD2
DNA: TGTGCCTGGACCAGGAGCGGGGGGGCAGATGAGCAGTTCTTC
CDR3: CAWTRSGGADEQFF

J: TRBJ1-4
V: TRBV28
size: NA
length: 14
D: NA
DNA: TGTGCCAGCAGTTTTAGGGGGACTAATGAAAAACTGTTTTTT
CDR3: CASSFRGTNEKLFF

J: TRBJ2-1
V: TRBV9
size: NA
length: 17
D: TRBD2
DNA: TGTGCCAGCAGCGTCTCACCGGGACTAGCGACCTACAATGAGCAGTTCTTC
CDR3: CASSVSPGLATYNEQFF

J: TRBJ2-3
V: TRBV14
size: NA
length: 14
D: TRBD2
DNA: TGTGCCAGCAGCCAGGCTAGCGGAGCAGATACGCAGTATTTT
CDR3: CASSQASGADTQYF

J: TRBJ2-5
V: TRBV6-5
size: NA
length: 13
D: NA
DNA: TGTGCCAGCAGTTACTCAAGGGGGGAGACCCAGTACTTC
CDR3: CASSYSRGETQYF

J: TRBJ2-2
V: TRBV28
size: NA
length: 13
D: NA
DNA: TGTGCCAGCAGCCAGGGGCCCACCGGGGAGCTGTTTTTT
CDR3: CASSQGPTGELFF

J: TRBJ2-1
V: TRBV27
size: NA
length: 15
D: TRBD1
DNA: TGTGCCAGCAGTTTACGGACAGGCCTAAGCGATGAGCAGTTCTTC
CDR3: CASSLRTGLSDEQFF

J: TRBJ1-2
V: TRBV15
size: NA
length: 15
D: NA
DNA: TGTGCCACCAGCAGAGAACAGCCAGCTAACTATGGCTACACCTTC
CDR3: CATSREQPANYGYTF

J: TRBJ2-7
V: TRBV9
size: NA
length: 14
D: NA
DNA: TGTGCCAGCAGCGTAGATAGGGAGGAGTACGAGCAGTACTTC
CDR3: CASSVDREEYEQYF

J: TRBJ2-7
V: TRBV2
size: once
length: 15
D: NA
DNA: TGTGCCAGCACCGGACAGTGGGGGGGCTCCTACGAGCAGTACTTC
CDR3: CASTGQWGGSYEQYF

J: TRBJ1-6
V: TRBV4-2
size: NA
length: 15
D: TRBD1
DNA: TGTGCCAGCAGCCAAGGAAGGGGGCAGGATTCACCCCTCCACTTT
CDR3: CASSQGRGQDSPLHF

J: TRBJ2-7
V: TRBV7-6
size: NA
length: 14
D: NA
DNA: TGTGCCAGCAGCTTAGCGCACAGGGCCGACGAGCAGTACTTC
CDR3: CASSLAHRADEQYF

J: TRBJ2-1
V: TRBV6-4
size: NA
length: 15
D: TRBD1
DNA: TGTGCCAGCAGTGACTCGACAGGGGGGTACAATGAGCAGTTCTTC
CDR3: CASSDSTGGYNEQFF

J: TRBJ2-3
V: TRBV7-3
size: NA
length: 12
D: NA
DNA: TGTGCCAGCAGCTCCCTGGGGGATACGCAGTATTTT
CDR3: CASSSLGDTQYF

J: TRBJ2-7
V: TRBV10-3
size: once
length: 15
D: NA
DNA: TGTGCCATCAGTGAAGGGGGTATCAGCTCCTACGAGCAGTACTTC
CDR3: CAISEGGISSYEQYF

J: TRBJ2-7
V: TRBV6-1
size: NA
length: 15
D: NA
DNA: TGTGCCAGCAGTGAACCGGGGAGGGGGACCTACGAGCAGTACTTC
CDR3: CASSEPGRGTYEQYF

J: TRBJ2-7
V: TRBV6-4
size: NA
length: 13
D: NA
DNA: TGTGCCAGCAGTTCTACTAGGTGGAGCGAGCAGTACTTC
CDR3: CASSSTRWSEQYF

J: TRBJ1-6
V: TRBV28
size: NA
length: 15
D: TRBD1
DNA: TGTGCCAGCAGTTTCAGGGACAGGGTTTATTCACCCCTCCACTTT
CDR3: CASSFRDRVYSPLHF

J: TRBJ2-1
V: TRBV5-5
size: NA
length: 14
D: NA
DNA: TGTGCCAGCAGCTTGGTGGACCGCCTGAATGAGCAGTTCTTC
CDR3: CASSLVDRLNEQFF

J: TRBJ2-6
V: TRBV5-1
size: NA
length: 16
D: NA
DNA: TGCGCCAGCAGCTCGATCCAGGGGTCAGGGGCCAACGTCCTGACTTTC
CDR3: CASSSIQGSGANVLTF

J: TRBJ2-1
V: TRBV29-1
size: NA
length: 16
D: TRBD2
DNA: TGCAGCGTTGAAGATCCCCTAGCGGGCTCCTACAATGAGCAGTTCTTC
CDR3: CSVEDPLAGSYNEQFF

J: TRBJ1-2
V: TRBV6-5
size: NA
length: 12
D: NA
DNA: TGTGCCAGCAGTTTGGGGGACTATGGCTACACCTTC
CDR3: CASSLGDYGYTF

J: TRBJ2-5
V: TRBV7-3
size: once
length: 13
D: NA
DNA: TGTGCCAGCAGTCCAGGGGCCCAAGAGACCCAGTACTTC
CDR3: CASSPGAQETQYF

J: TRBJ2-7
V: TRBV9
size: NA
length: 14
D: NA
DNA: TGTGCCAGCAGCGCGGAAGGGGCTACCTACGAGCAGTACTTC
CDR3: CASSAEGATYEQYF

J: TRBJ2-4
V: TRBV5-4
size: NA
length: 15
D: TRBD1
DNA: TGTGCCAGCAGCTCGGGACAGGGGGCGCGGAACATTCAGTACTTC
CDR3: CASSSGQGARNIQYF